Presented here are 21 T cell receptor beta chains from one specimen sequenced in a study of T-cell reconstitution after alpha-beta-depleted transplantation in children. Molecular barcoding with unique molecular identifiers was used for the TCRbeta library. MiXCR was run by TCRdb on the PCR reads, yielding one entry per CDR3 protein. The data contain roughly 790,000 distinct CDR3 sequences, approximately 15% of them singletons. The source was PBMCs, mostly from graft donor cells, collected 360 days after TCRalphabeta/CD19-depleted stem cell transplant. These receptors were taken from a male patient younger than 18 who had a stem cell transplant for acute lymphoblastic leukemia, so the T cells may come from the graft donor.

J is TRBJ2-2 and V is TRBV5-1; D unclear. The CDR3 sequence is 15 residues long. Trimming took 1 base from V and 0 from J, leaving 7 bases between them. Germline values: CDR1 SGHRS, CDR2 YFSETQ. CDR3 nucleotide sequence: TGCGCCAGCAGCTTGACAATTACGAACACCGGGGAGCTGTTTTTT. Its translation is CASSLTITNTGELFF.

A few counts support this clonotype. The chain is built from TRBV6-1 and TRBJ2-3; D is unclear. The CDR3 covers 16 residues. V lost 10 bases and J lost 0, with 20 bases in between. Per the germline V gene, CDR1 is MNHNS and CDR2 is SASEGT. CDR3 nucleotides: TGTGCCACCCAGCAACAGAGACGTTTAAGCACAGATACGCAGTATTTT. Its translation is CATQQQRRLSTDTQYF.

This chain connects TRBV5-1 to TRBJ2-5; no clear D gene. V was pared by 1 base and J by 5 bases, with 15 bases between. Germline CDR1 and CDR2: SGHRS and YFSETQ. This CDR3 contains 15 residues. The CDR3 loop reads CASSLPSQLGETQYF. The CDR3 DNA follows: TGCGCCAGCAGCTTGCCCAGCCAACTGGGGGAGACCCAGTACTTC.

This clonotype has more than one count but fewer than ten. The chain recombines TRBV27 with TRBJ2-4, with a weak D call TRBD2 (6 bases). Between the trimmed V and J ends, which lost 4 bases and 4 bases, there was a span of 17 bases. This CDR3 spans 16 amino acids. The germline V gene encodes CDR1 MNHEY and CDR2 SMNVEV (reference sequence). The CDR3 bases are TGTGCCAGCAGTTGGGGCCTAGCGAGGGAGAAAAACATTCAGTACTTC. Residues: CASSWGLAREKNIQYF.

This chain uses TRBV3-1 with TRBJ2-1; 7 nucleotides match TRBD2. With V trimmed by 6 bases and J by 7 bases, 9 bases remained unmatched. From germline, CDR1 is LGHDT and CDR2 YNNKEL (reference sequence). This CDR3 is built from 14 residues. This chain's CDR3 is CASRPSGTSNEQFF. The CDR3 coding sequence is TGTGCCAGCAGGCCTAGCGGCACCTCTAATGAGCAGTTCTTC.

This sequence joins TRBV29-1 and TRBJ2-5, with 9 bases identical to TRBD1. Germline CDR1 is SQVTM and CDR2 is ANQGSEA. V lost 7 bases, J lost 4 bases, and 4 bases stayed unmatched. This CDR3 has 12 amino acids. The CDR3 reads CSATGGRETQYF. The DNA for the CDR3 is TGCAGCGCGACAGGGGGGCGAGAGACCCAGTACTTC.

This clonotype was seen repeatedly, ten times or more. The chain carries TRBV7-9 and TRBJ1-2; 8 nucleotides agree with TRBD1. V trimming: 5 bases; J trimming: 7 bases; junction bases outside the gene matches: 9. The CDR3 runs to 14 residues. Germline-derived CDR1 and CDR2 are SEHNR and FQNEAQ (reference sequence). The CDR3 bases are TGTGCCAGCAGCCCTCCGAGACAGGGGTTTGGCTACACCTTC. This gives the protein CASSPPRQGFGYTF. Full variable domain (remainder filled in from reference TRBV7-9 and TRBJ1-2): DTGVSQNPRHKITKRGQNVTFRCDPISEHNRLYWYRQTLGQGPEFLTYFQNEAQLEKSRLLSDRFSAERPKGSFSTLEIQRTEQGDSAMYLCASSPPRQGFGYTFGSGTRLTVV.

V is TRBV27 and J is TRBJ2-3, with D possibly TRBD1 on 5 matching bases. There are 15 residues in the CDR3. Germline assignment: CDR1 MNHEY and CDR2 SMNVEV (reference sequence). The V end lost 0 bases, the J end lost 7 bases, and 14 bases lay between the germline ends. The CDR3 sequence is CASSLSIGRENTQYF. CDR3 DNA sequence: TGTGCCAGCAGTTTATCGATTGGCAGGGAAAATACGCAGTATTTT.

This clonotype was seen more than once but under ten times. This chain connects TRBV20-1 to TRBJ2-7; TRBD1 is a possible D gene (6 bases). The CDR3 is 18 residues long. Trimming pared 1 base from V and 5 bases from J, leaving 27 bases between. The V gene's germline CDR1 is DFQATT and CDR2 SNEGSKA (reference sequence). This chain's CDR3 is CSARGDKVPLFEGDEQYF. CDR3 nucleotide sequence: TGCAGTGCTAGAGGGGACAAGGTCCCTCTGTTCGAGGGGGACGAGCAGTACTTC.

This clonotype showed up just a few times. The rearrangement joins TRBV11-3 to TRBJ2-7; 9 bases map to TRBD2. The CDR3 runs to 13 residues. V was clipped by 5 bases and J by 4 bases; unmatched bases: 3. CDR1 and CDR2 (germline): SGHNT, YENEEA. CDR3 residues: CASSVTSGYEQYF. The CDR3 DNA reads TGTGCCAGCAGCGTGACTAGCGGATACGAGCAGTACTTC. The full variable domain, completed using reference TRBV11-3 and TRBJ2-7, is EAGVVQSPRYKIIEKKQPVAFWCNPISGHNTLYWYLQNLGQGPELLIRYENEEAVDDSQLPKDRFSAERLKGVDSTLKIQPAELGDSAVYLCASSVTSGYEQYFGPGTRLTVT.

The chain carries TRBV4-1 and TRBJ2-7; D remains ambiguous. Germline V CDR1 and CDR2: MGHRA, YSYEKL. Trimming took off 0 bases at V and 4 bases at J, with 7 bases between the two ends. The CDR3 has 13 residues. The chain's CDR3 is CASSQEAVYEQYF. Here the CDR3 DNA reads TGCGCCAGCAGCCAAGAGGCGGTTTACGAGCAGTACTTC.

This clonotype has a handful of counts. This rearrangement joins TRBV4-2 to TRBJ2-2, with 10 bases fitting TRBD2. V lost 7 bases, J lost 7 bases, and 6 bases stayed unmatched. This CDR3 spans 14 amino acids. Germline values: CDR1 LGHNA, CDR2 YNFKEQ. The CDR3: CASNLAGVGGELFF. CDR3 bases: TGTGCCAGCAACCTAGCGGGAGTGGGCGGGGAGCTGTTTTTT.

This clonotype was counted only a few times. The V call is TRBV4-2, the J call TRBJ2-7; TRBD2 matches at 7 bases. The V segment lost 2 bases and the J segment 1 base; nucleotides outside the gene matches: 11. Germline-derived CDR1 and CDR2 are LGHNA and YNFKEQ. This CDR3 region has 17 residues. The CDR3 coding sequence is TGTGCCAGCAGCCAACTGGGGGAACTAGCGTCTTCCTACGAGCAGTACTTC. This gives the protein CASSQLGELASSYEQYF.

At least ten counts were recorded for this clonotype. V usage is TRBV4-1 and J usage is TRBJ2-5; D is uncertain. Germline V gene sequence: CDR1 MGHRA, CDR2 YSYEKL. The CDR3 has 17 amino acids. V shed 0 bases and J shed 0 bases, with 14 bases lying between them. The CDR3 bases are TGCGCCAGCAGCCAAGACACGTTTAACACGTACCAAGAGACCCAGTACTTC. This gives the protein CASSQDTFNTYQETQYF.

This clonotype was detected only a few times. J is TRBJ2-5 and V is TRBV7-9; 14 nucleotides align to TRBD2. The trim removed 2 bases at V and 5 bases at J, leaving 7 bases unmatched. Germline CDR1 reads SEHNR; CDR2 reads FQNEAQ (reference sequence). This CDR3 contains 17 residues. This chain's CDR3 is CASSLKTSGRAGETQYF. In nucleotides, the CDR3 is TGTGCCAGCAGCTTAAAGACTAGCGGGAGGGCTGGCGAGACCCAGTACTTC. Full variable domain (rest looked up from reference TRBV7-9 and TRBJ2-5): DTGVSQNPRHKITKRGQNVTFRCDPISEHNRLYWYRQTLGQGPEFLTYFQNEAQLEKSRLLSDRFSAERPKGSFSTLEIQRTEQGDSAMYLCASSLKTSGRAGETQYFGPGTRLLVL.

The chain uses TRBV7-3 and TRBJ2-2; D might be TRBD2 (6 bases). V lost 1 base and J lost 2, with 23 bases in between. The germline V gene has CDR1 SGHTA and CDR2 FQGTGA. This CDR3 comprises 20 residues. CDR3 loop: CASSLIPRGYRGYNTGELFF. CDR3 bases: TGTGCCAGCAGCTTAATTCCTCGGGGGTATCGAGGGTATAACACCGGGGAGCTGTTTTTT.

This clonotype has more than one count but fewer than ten. The V call is TRBV29-1, the J call TRBJ2-3; tentative D call: TRBD1 (6 bases). This CDR3 has 15 amino acids. The ends were cut back, 4 bases at V and 2 bases at J, with 16 bases in the middle. Germline V gene data show CDR1 as SQVTM and CDR2 as ANQGSEA. The DNA for the CDR3 is TGCAGCGTTGTCTTAGGGACAAGACCCACAGATACGCAGTATTTT. It codes for CSVVLGTRPTDTQYF.

V and J are TRBV7-2 and TRBJ2-7; 12 nucleotides match TRBD2. With 3 bases clipped from V and 5 bases from J, the junction kept 5 bases outside the gene matches. Germline lookup yields CDR1 SGHTA and CDR2 FQGNSA. This CDR3 is 15 amino acids long. The CDR3 loop is CASSFRLAGVNEQYF. CDR3 bases: TGTGCCAGCAGCTTCCGACTAGCGGGAGTTAACGAGCAGTACTTC.

This clonotype was seen once. The gene calls are TRBV20-1 and TRBJ1-2; D unresolved. The CDR3 runs to 13 residues. Trimming shortened V by 0 bases and J by 1 base, and 6 bases separated the two germline ends. The germline V gene has CDR1 DFQATT and CDR2 SNEGSKA (reference sequence). CDR3 coding DNA: TGCAGTGCTAGAGATCGACTTAACTATGGCTACACCTTC. Its protein product is CSARDRLNYGYTF.

This clonotype was seen at least ten times. The rearrangement uses TRBV12-3 or TRBV12-4 and TRBJ2-1; D is uncertain. The CDR3 is 14 amino acids. Trimming cost V 8 bases and J 2 bases, with 13 bases left between them. Written as DNA, the CDR3 is TGTGCCAGCTCACCACCGGGCCCCTACAATGAGCAGTTCTTC. It translates to CASSPPGPYNEQFF.

This clonotype came up many times. The chain employs TRBV7-9 and TRBJ2-1; possible D gene TRBD1, 5 bases. V gave up 6 bases and J gave up 1 base, with 7 bases separating them. Germline V gives CDR1 SEHNR, CDR2 FQNEAQ (reference sequence). The CDR3 runs to 13 residues. The CDR3 nucleotides are TGTGCCAGCAGTCCAGGGTCCTACAATGAGCAGTTCTTC. Protein product: CASSPGSYNEQFF.